This T cell receptor beta chain was sequenced in a study of blood T cell repertoires in COVID-19. Germline V gene lookup returns CDR1 MNHEY and CDR2 SVGEGT. Trimming took 5 bases from V and 5 from J, leaving 15 bases between them. CDR3 length equals 14 residues. Clones were read by immunoSEQ multiplex PCR, and TCRdb kept only the in-frame ones, dropping some. This sample carries a few hundred thousand clones, around 85% of them seen once, and the ten largest clones take around 2.1%. Participant-given clinical history determined each cohort assignment. This TCR was sampled from a man aged 30 to 45 who had recovered from COVID-19. The V gene is TRBV6-2 or TRBV6-3, the J gene TRBJ1-2; a weak D match, TRBD1 (5 bases). The sample consisted of PBMCs or T cells enriched from blood (not recorded which). CDR3: CASSQFDSRYGYTF. The CDR3, as DNA: TGTGCCAGCAGTCAATTCGACAGTAGATATGGCTACACCTTC.